This T cell receptor beta chain was sequenced in a study of blood T cell repertoires in COVID-19. Generated by immunoSEQ multiplex PCR, the TCRdb table keeps only in-frame clones and is missing some. The table shows about 180,000 clones, with 88% occurring only once. CDR3 length: 14 amino acids. The junction had 15 bases not matched to a gene; V was cut back by 10 bases and J by 7 bases. CDR1 is LNHDA and CDR2 is SQIVND in the germline V gene (reference sequence). V gene TRBV19 combines with J gene TRBJ1-2; TRBD1 matches at 7 bases. The sequenced sample was PBMCs or T cells enriched from blood (not recorded which). The clonotype originates from a woman aged 18-29 years who had recovered from COVID-19. The CDR3 DNA reads as TGTGCCACCATTCTCACAGGGGCCTCCTCTGGCTACACCTTC. This sequence encodes CATILTGASSGYTF.